This T cell receptor (beta chain) was sequenced during a study of blood T cell repertoires in COVID-19. Across the study: Both acute and convalescent COVID-19 samples were obtained from the United States, Italy and Spain.

This CDR3 is built from 14 residues. In germline, CDR1 is MNHEY, CDR2 SMNVEV (reference sequence). The ends lost 5 bases at V and 4 bases at J; junction bases unmatched: 6. A Seattle source enrolled patients during active infection and followed them longitudinally. As handled by the study authors: Scientists estimated how many nucleated cells there were by amplifying reference gene primers. TCRdb's table, derived via immunoSEQ multiplex PCR, lists solely in-frame clones and lacks some. That table furnishes V, J and clone size, whereas the DNA furnished D and trimming. Here the sample spans 410,000 or so clones, approximately 89% being singletons.

Specimen: peripheral blood. The TCR comes from a woman aged 40 to 55 with COVID-19, enrolled during active disease. V gene TRBV27 combines with J gene TRBJ2-7, with 9 nucleotides matching TRBD1. The CDR3 DNA follows: TGTGCCAGCAGTCGACAGGGGGTAGGTTACGAGCAGTACTTC. Its translation is CASSRQGVGYEQYF.